A selection of T cell receptor beta chains follows, all from one sample in a study of blood T cell repertoires in COVID-19. The assay was immunoSEQ multiplex PCR, and TCRdb's table has in-frame clones only and misses some. The data show 350,000 to 450,000 clones, about 89% seen once. Sample: peripheral blood. Receptor source: a man between 40 and 49 years old with acute or convalescent COVID-19. The CDR3 runs from the conserved cysteine through the conserved F or W. Each record gives: clone size, D gene, J gene, V gene, CDR3 protein, CDR3 DNA. D genes are given only for firm matches. Clone sizes are given selectively: once, few, many, or a class where the clone is expanded.

>NA|TRBD1|TRBJ1-1|TRBV19
CASSILTGVNTEAFF
TGTGCCAGTAGTATACTTACAGGGGTGAACACTGAAGCTTTCTTT
>NA|NA|TRBJ1-2|TRBV11-2
CASSLGTTNYGYTF
TGTGCCAGCAGCTTAGGAACAACTAACTATGGCTACACCTTC
>NA|TRBD1|TRBJ2-3|TRBV30
CAWSAGQEYTDTQYF
TGTGCCTGGAGTGCCGGACAGGAGTACACAGATACGCAGTATTTT
>NA|TRBD1|TRBJ2-3|TRBV5-1
CASSRGQGADTQYF
TGCGCCAGCAGCCGGGGACAGGGGGCAGATACGCAGTATTTT
>NA|NA|TRBJ1-4|TRBV19
CASSDTRGDSREKLFF
TGTGCCAGTAGCGATACCCGAGGGGACTCACGGGAAAAACTGTTTTTT
>NA|NA|TRBJ2-2|TRBV30
CAWTPGSGELFF
TGTGCCTGGACCCCCGGGTCCGGGGAGCTGTTTTTT
>NA|NA|TRBJ2-7|TRBV11-2
CASSQNRDSYEQYF
TGTGCCAGCAGCCAGAACCGGGACTCCTACGAGCAGTACTTC
>once|NA|TRBJ1-6|TRBV7-8
CASSHSSYNSPLHF
TGTGCCAGCTCACACAGCTCCTATAATTCACCCCTCCACTTT
>NA|TRBD1|TRBJ2-5|TRBV9
CASSVSNRGRETQYF
TGTGCCAGCAGCGTATCCAACAGGGGGCGGGAGACCCAGTACTTC
>NA|NA|TRBJ1-2|TRBV7-9
CASSLEAGRVSGYTF
TGTGCCAGCAGCTTAGAAGCGGGTAGGGTTTCTGGCTACACCTTC
>NA|NA|TRBJ1-1|TRBV30
CAWDRDTEAFF
TGTGCCTGGGACAGAGACACTGAAGCTTTCTTT
>NA|NA|TRBJ1-5|TRBV6-5
CASSYATDLSQHF
TGTGCCAGCAGTTACGCGACAGATTTGTCCCAGCATTTT
>NA|TRBD1|TRBJ1-1|TRBV5-1
CASSLTGGGIDYTEAFF
TGCGCCAGCAGCCTGACAGGGGGCGGGATTGACTACACTGAAGCTTTCTTT
>NA|TRBD1|TRBJ1-6|TRBV10-3
CAISAGGGGSPLHF
TGTGCCATCAGTGCAGGAGGGGGCGGTTCACCCCTCCACTTT
>NA|NA|TRBJ2-5|TRBV14
CASSLSYIETQYF
TGTGCCAGCAGCCTTAGCTATATTGAGACCCAGTACTTC
>NA|TRBD1|TRBJ1-1|TRBV5-1
CASSMETGATEAFF
TGCGCCAGCAGCATGGAGACAGGGGCCACTGAAGCTTTCTTT
>NA|TRBD1|TRBJ1-2|TRBV3-1/TRBV3-2
CASSQDRPRDRGGYGYTF
TGTGCCAGCAGCCAAGATCGGCCTCGGGACAGGGGTGGGTATGGCTACACCTTC